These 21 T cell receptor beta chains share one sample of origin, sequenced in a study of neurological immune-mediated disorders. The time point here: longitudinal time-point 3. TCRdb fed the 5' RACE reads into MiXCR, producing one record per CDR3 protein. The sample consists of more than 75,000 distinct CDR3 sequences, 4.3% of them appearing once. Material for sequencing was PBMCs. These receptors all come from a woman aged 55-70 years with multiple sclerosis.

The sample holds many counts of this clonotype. The CDR3 region is CSARDWRGGETQYF. The CDR3 DNA reads as TGCAGTGCTAGAGATTGGCGGGGGGGAGAGACCCAGTACTTC. The V and J genes are TRBV20-1 and TRBJ2-5; 9 nucleotides match TRBD2. V shed 0 bases, J shed 4 bases, and the junction held 3 bases outside the gene matches. This CDR3 spans 14 amino acids. The germline V gene encodes CDR1 DFQATT and CDR2 SNEGSKA (reference sequence).

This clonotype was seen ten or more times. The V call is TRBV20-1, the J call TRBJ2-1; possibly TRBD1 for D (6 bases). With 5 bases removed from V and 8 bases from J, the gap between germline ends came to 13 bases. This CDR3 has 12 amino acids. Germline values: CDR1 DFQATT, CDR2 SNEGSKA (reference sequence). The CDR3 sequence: CSAGYRADEQFF. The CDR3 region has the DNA TGCAGTGCTGGTTACAGGGCGGATGAGCAGTTCTTC.

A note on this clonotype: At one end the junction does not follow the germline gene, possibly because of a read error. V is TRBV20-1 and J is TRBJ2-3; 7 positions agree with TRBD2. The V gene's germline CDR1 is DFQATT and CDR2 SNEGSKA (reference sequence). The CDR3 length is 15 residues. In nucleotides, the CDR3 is TGCAGTGCTAGTTATCTAGCGGACTGCACAGATACGCAGTACTTT. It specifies CSASYLADCTDTQYF.

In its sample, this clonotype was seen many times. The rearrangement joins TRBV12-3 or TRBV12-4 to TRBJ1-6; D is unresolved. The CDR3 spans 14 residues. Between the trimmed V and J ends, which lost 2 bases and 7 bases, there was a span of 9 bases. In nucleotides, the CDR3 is TGTGCCAGCAGTTTAAGCGATGCGAATTCACCCCTCCACTTT. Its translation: CASSLSDANSPLHF.

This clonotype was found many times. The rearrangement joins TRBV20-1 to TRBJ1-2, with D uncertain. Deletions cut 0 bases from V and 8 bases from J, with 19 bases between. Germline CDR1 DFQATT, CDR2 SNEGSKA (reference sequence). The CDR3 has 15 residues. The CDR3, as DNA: TGCAGTGCTAGAGATGGGCAGACGACACGGGGAGGCTACACCTTC. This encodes CSARDGQTTRGGYTF.

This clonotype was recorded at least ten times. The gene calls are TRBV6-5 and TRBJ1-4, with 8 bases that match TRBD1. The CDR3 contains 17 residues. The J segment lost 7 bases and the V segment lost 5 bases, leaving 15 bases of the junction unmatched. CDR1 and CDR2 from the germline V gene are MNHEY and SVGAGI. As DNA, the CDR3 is TGTGCCAGCAGTGGCCGGGACAGGCCACGGCCTGGTGAAAAACTGTTTTTT. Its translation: CASSGRDRPRPGEKLFF.

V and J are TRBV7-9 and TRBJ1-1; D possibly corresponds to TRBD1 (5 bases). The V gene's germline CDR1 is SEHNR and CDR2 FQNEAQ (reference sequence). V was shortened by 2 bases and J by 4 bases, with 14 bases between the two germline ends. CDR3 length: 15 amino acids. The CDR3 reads CASSLSETGATEAFF. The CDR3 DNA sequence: TGTGCCAGCAGCTTATCCGAAACCGGGGCCACTGAAGCTTTCTTT.

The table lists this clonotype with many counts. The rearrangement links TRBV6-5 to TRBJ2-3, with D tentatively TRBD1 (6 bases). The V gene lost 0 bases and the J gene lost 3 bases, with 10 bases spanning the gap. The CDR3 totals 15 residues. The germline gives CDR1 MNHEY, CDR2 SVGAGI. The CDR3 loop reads CASSYSGAVTDTQYF. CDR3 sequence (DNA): TGTGCCAGCAGTTACTCGGGGGCCGTTACAGATACGCAGTATTTT.

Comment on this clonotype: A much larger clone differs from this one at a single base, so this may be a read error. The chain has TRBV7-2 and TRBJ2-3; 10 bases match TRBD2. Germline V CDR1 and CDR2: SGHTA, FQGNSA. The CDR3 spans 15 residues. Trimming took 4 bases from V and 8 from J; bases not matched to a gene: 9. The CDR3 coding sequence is TGTGCCAGCAGCTGGGAGCGGGGGGGTGGGGGTACGCAGTATTTT. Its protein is CASSWERGGGGTQYF.

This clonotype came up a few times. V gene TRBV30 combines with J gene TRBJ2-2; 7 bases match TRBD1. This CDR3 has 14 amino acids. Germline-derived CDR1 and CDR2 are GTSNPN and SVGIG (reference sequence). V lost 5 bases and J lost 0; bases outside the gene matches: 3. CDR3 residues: CAWEGQTNTGELFF. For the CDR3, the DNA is TGTGCCTGGGAGGGACAGACGAACACCGGGGAGCTGTTTTTT. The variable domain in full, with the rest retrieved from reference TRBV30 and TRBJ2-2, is SQTIHQWPATLVQPVGSPLSLECTVEGTSNPNLYWYRQAAGRGLQLLFYSVGIGQISSEVPQNLSASRPQDRQFILSSKKLLLSDSGFYLCAWEGQTNTGELFFGEGSRLTVL.

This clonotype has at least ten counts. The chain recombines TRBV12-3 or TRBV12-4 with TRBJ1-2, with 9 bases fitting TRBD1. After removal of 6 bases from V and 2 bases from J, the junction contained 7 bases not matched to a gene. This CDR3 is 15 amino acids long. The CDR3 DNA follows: TGTGCCAGCAGCCGGGACAGGGCGAAAAACTATGGCTACACCTTC. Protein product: CASSRDRAKNYGYTF.

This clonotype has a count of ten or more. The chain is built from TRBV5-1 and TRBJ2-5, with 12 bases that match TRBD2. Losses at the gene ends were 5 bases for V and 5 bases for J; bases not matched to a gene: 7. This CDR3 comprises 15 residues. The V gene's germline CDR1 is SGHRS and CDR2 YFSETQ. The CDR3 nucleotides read TGCGCCAGCAGAACGACTAGCGGGGGCTTGGAGACCCAGTACTTC. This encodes CASRTTSGGLETQYF.

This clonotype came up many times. The DNA of the CDR3 is TGTGCCAGCAGTGAAGCTCGGCGGGGGACCTACGAGCAGTACTTC. Translating gives CASSEARRGTYEQYF. The genes are TRBV6-1 and TRBJ2-7, with 7 positions matching TRBD2. Looked up from germline, CDR1 is MNHNS and CDR2 is SASEGT. The J segment lost 2 bases and the V segment lost 0 bases, leaving 4 bases of the junction unmatched. CDR3 size: 15 residues.

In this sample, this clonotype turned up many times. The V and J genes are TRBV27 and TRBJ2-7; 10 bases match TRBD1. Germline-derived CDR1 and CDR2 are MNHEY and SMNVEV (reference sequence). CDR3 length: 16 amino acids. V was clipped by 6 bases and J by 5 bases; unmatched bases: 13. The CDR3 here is CASSRETGGAWNEQYF. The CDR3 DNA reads TGTGCCAGCAGCCGAGAGACAGGGGGCGCTTGGAACGAGCAGTACTTC.

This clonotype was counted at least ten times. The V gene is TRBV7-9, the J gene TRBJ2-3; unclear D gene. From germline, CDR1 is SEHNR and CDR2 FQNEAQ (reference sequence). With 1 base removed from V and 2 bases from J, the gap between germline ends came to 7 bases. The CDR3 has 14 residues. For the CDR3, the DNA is TGTGCCAGCAGCTTAGTATTCTCCACAGATACGCAGTATTTT. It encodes CASSLVFSTDTQYF.

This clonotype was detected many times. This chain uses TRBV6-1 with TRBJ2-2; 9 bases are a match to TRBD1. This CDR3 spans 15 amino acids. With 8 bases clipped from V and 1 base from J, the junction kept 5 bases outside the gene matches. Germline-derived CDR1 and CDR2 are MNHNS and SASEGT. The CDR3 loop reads CASGRDRENTGELFF. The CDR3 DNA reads TGTGCCAGCGGACGGGACAGGGAGAACACCGGGGAGCTGTTTTTT.

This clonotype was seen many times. CDR3 residues: CASSGPGLAGGTQYF. DNA of the CDR3: TGTGCCAGCAGTGGGCCGGGACTAGCGGGGGGAACGCAGTATTTT. This chain connects TRBV25-1 to TRBJ2-3; the match to TRBD2 covers 15 bases. The ends lost 4 bases at V and 9 bases at J; junction bases unmatched: 5. The length of the CDR3 is 15 residues. Germline CDR1 and CDR2: MGHDK and SYGVNS.

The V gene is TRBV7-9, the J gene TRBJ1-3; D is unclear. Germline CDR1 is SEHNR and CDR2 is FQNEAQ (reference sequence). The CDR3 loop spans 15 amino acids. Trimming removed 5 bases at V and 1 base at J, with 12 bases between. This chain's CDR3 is CASSPWLGSGNTIYF. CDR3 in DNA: TGTGCCAGCAGCCCTTGGTTGGGATCTGGAAACACCATATATTTT.

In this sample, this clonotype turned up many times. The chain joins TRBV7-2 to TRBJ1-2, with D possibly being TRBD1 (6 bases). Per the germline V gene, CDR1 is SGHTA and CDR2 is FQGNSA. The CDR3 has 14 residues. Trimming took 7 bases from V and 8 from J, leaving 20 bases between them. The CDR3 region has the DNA TGTGCCAGCACCGAAAACAGGGCCTTAGGGGGCTACACCTTC. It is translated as CASTENRALGGYTF. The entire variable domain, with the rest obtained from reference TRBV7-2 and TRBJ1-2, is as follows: GAGVSQSPSNKVTEKGKDVELRCDPISGHTALYWYRQSLGQGLEFLIYFQGNSAPDKSGLPSDRFSAERTGGSVSTLTIQRTQQEDSAVYLCASTENRALGGYTFGSGTRLTVV.

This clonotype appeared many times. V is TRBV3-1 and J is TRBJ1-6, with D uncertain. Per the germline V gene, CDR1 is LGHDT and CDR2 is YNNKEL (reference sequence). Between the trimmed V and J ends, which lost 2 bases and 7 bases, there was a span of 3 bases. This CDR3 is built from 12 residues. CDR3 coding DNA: TGTGCCAGCAGCCAATGGAATTCACCCCTCCACTTT. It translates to CASSQWNSPLHF. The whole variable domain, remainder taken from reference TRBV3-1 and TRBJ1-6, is DTAVSQTPKYLVTQMGNDKSIKCEQNLGHDTMYWYKQDSKKFLKIMFSYNNKELIINETVPNRFSPKSPDKAHLNLHINSLELGDSAVYFCASSQWNSPLHFGNGTRLTVT.

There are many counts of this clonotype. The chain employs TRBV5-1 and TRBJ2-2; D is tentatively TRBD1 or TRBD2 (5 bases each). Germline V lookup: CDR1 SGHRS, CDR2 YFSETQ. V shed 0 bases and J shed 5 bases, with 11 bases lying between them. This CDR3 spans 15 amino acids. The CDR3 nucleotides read TGCGCCAGCAGCTTGGCCAGGGCGGGTACCGGGGAGCTGTTTTTT. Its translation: CASSLARAGTGELFF. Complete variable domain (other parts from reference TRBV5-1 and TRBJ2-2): KAGVTQTPRYLIKTRGQQVTLSCSPISGHRSVSWYQQTPGQGLQFLFEYFSETQRNKGNFPGRFSGRQFSNSRSEMNVSTLELGDSALYLCASSLARAGTGELFFGEGSRLTVL.